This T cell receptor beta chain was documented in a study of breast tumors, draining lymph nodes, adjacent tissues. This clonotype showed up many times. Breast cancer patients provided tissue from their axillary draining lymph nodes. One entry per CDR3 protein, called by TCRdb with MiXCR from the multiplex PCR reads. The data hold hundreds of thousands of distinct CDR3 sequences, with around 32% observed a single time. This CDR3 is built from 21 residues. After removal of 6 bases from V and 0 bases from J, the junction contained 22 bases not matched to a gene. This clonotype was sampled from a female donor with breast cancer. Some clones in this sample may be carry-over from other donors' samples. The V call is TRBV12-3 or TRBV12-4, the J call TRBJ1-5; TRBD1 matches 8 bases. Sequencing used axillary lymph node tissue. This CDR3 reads CASSSSRGRTGPAYSNQPQHF. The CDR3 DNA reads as TGTGCCAGCAGCTCATCAAGGGGGCGGACAGGGCCCGCTTATAGCAATCAGCCCCAGCATTTT.